The 22 T cell receptor beta chains presented below share a single source sample, sequenced in a study of T-cell reconstitution after alpha-beta-depleted transplantation in children. Unique molecular identifiers featured in how the TCRbeta library was prepared. TCRdb ran MiXCR on the PCR reads and lists one entry per CDR3 protein. The repertoire has around 87,000 distinct CDR3 sequences, 7% to 9% of them found once; the top ten carry about 7%. Specimen: PBMCs from the stem cell graft donor, collected from the stem cell graft. The receptors come from a human donor who donated a stem cell graft to a child with congenital amegakaryocytic thrombocytopenia.

This clonotype was counted at least ten times. The chain is built from TRBV5-1 and TRBJ2-2; D possibly corresponds to TRBD2 (6 bases). V was trimmed by 4 bases and J by 6 bases, leaving 19 bases between them. From germline, CDR1 is SGHRS and CDR2 YFSETQ. The CDR3 is made up of 16 amino acids. The CDR3 loop is CASSVIRGVRSGELFF. The CDR3 nucleotides read TGCGCCAGCAGCGTGATCCGCGGGGTGAGGTCCGGGGAGCTGTTTTTT.

This clonotype was detected ten times or more. This chain links TRBV20-1 with TRBJ2-1; 8 nucleotides match TRBD2. Germline CDR1 and CDR2: DFQATT and SNEGSKA (reference sequence). The CDR3 has 14 residues. The V gene end was trimmed by 6 bases and the J gene end by 8 bases; junction bases not matched to a gene: 12. This CDR3 is CSALPGLGEDEQFF. The CDR3 nucleotides are TGCAGTGCGTTGCCGGGACTAGGGGAGGATGAGCAGTTCTTC.

The chain links TRBV3-1 to TRBJ2-1, with D uncertain. Germline loops: CDR1 LGHDT, CDR2 YNNKEL (reference sequence). With 11 bases removed from V and 2 bases from J, the gap between germline ends came to 16 bases. The CDR3 extends over 14 amino acids. The CDR3 region is CACSKDLAYNEQFF. The CDR3 bases are TGTGCCTGCTCCAAAGACTTGGCCTACAATGAGCAGTTCTTC.

This clonotype was recorded many times. The chain carries TRBV28 and TRBJ2-1; D may be TRBD1 or TRBD2 (6 bases each). V lost 8 bases, J lost 7 bases, and 24 bases lay in between. The CDR3 length is 16 residues. From germline, CDR1 is MDHEN and CDR2 SYDVKM. CDR3 protein: CASAGVAGHAGNEQFF. CDR3 sequence (DNA): TGTGCCAGCGCTGGGGTCGCGGGACACGCGGGGAATGAGCAGTTCTTC.

This clonotype was counted ten times or more. The chain links TRBV5-5 to TRBJ2-5; D not certain. CDR3 length: 13 amino acids. CDR1 SGHKS and CDR2 YYEKEE come from the germline V gene (reference sequence). V was shortened by 4 bases and J by 1 base, with 8 bases between the two germline ends. DNA for the CDR3: TGTGCCAGCAGCGAAAGGATCCAAGAGACCCAGTACTTC. Translating it yields CASSERIQETQYF.

This clonotype was detected many times. The chain has TRBV29-1 and TRBJ2-2; weak D call: TRBD1 (8 bases). The V and J ends lost 5 bases and 4 bases respectively, with 20 bases between them. The CDR3 has 16 residues. Germline V CDR1 and CDR2: SQVTM, ANQGSEA. The CDR3 DNA is TGCAGCGTTTTGCTTACGGACAGGGAGGGCACCGGGGAGCTGTTTTTT. Protein product: CSVLLTDREGTGELFF.

This clonotype was recorded many times. The chain uses TRBV2 and TRBJ2-7; D is possibly TRBD2 (6 bases). Germline V gene lookup returns CDR1 SNHLY and CDR2 FYNNEI. The CDR3 covers 17 residues. V lost 3 bases and J lost 1, with 19 bases in between. The CDR3 region has the DNA TGTGCCAGCAGTGACCCTCCAGGGAAGGAGGGGTCCTACGAGCAGTACTTC. It specifies CASSDPPGKEGSYEQYF.

This clonotype was recorded many times. The chain uses TRBV5-1 and TRBJ2-6; no reliable D call. This CDR3 has 15 amino acids. The V end lost 0 bases, the J end lost 2 bases, and 6 bases lay between the germline ends. Germline V gives CDR1 SGHRS, CDR2 YFSETQ. The CDR3: CASSLDPAGANVLTF. The CDR3 DNA sequence: TGCGCCAGCAGCTTGGATCCAGCTGGGGCCAACGTCCTGACTTTC.

This clonotype was counted many times. The rearrangement joins TRBV5-1 to TRBJ2-3; possible D gene TRBD2, 6 bases. Per the germline V gene, CDR1 is SGHRS and CDR2 is YFSETQ. V was clipped by 5 bases and J by 4 bases, with 23 bases between them. This CDR3 spans 17 amino acids. CDR3 nucleotides: TGCGCCAGCAGAGTGGACCTGGCTAGAGGCGGGGCAGATACGCAGTATTTT. As protein: CASRVDLARGGADTQYF.

The V gene is TRBV5-6, the J gene TRBJ2-7, with TRBD1 identical over 10 bases. The germline V gene has CDR1 SGHDT and CDR2 YYEEEE. The CDR3 consists of 16 residues. Germline trimming cut 4 bases from V and 5 bases from J; bases unmatched to any gene: 12. CDR3 in amino acids: CASSVDRGGVGDEQYF. Written as DNA, the CDR3 is TGTGCCAGCAGCGTGGACAGGGGGGGGGTGGGGGACGAGCAGTACTTC.

In its sample, this clonotype was seen many times. This chain uses TRBV3-1 with TRBJ2-5, with 8 bases fitting TRBD1. This CDR3 spans 15 amino acids. V lost 0 bases, J lost 4 bases, and 4 bases stayed unmatched. Per the germline V gene, CDR1 is LGHDT and CDR2 is YNNKEL (reference sequence). In DNA, the CDR3 is TGTGCCAGCAGCCAAGACCCAGGGGGCCCAGAGACCCAGTACTTC. Translating gives CASSQDPGGPETQYF.

This clonotype was seen at least ten times. The chain is built from TRBV7-2 and TRBJ1-1; D ambiguous. Germline assignment: CDR1 SGHTA and CDR2 FQGNSA. The CDR3 is made up of 14 amino acids. Trimming pared 2 bases from V and 0 bases from J, leaving 7 bases between. Here the CDR3 reads CASSLTALNTEAFF. In DNA form, the CDR3 reads TGTGCCAGCAGCTTAACAGCGCTGAACACTGAAGCTTTCTTT.

There are many counts of this clonotype. V is TRBV20-1 and J is TRBJ1-6; D unclear. CDR3 length equals 12 residues. CDR1 DFQATT and CDR2 SNEGSKA come from the germline V gene (reference sequence). Trimming shortened V by 5 bases and J by 7 bases, and 9 bases separated the two germline ends. CDR3 sequence (DNA): TGCAGTGCTCCGCCGGGGAATTCACCCCTCCACTTT. Its protein is CSAPPGNSPLHF.

This clonotype was detected many times. V and J are TRBV2 and TRBJ1-2; TRBD1 matches 7 bases. The CDR3 length is 14 residues. Germline-derived CDR1 and CDR2 are SNHLY and FYNNEI. V lost 3 bases to trimming and J lost 2 bases; unmatched junction nucleotides: 3. DNA for the CDR3: TGTGCCAGCAGTGAGCTACAGGGGAACTATGGCTACACCTTC. This translates into CASSELQGNYGYTF.

The sample holds many counts of this clonotype. The chain carries TRBV5-1 and TRBJ1-4; D may be TRBD1 (5 bases). CDR1 is SGHRS and CDR2 is YFSETQ in the germline V gene. Deletions cut 0 bases from V and 8 bases from J, with 11 bases between. The CDR3 sequence is 14 residues long. CDR3 sequence reads: CASSLEGTEEKLFF. The CDR3 bases are TGCGCCAGCAGCTTGGAAGGGACGGAAGAAAAACTGTTTTTT.

The table lists this clonotype with many counts. This chain uses TRBV29-1 with TRBJ2-7; tentative D call: TRBD1 (5 bases). The CDR3 sequence is 14 residues long. The germline gives CDR1 SQVTM, CDR2 ANQGSEA. The V and J ends lost 7 bases and 0 bases respectively, with 16 bases between them. The DNA of the CDR3 is TGCAGCGCCGCCCAAGCCAGGGACTCCTACGAGCAGTACTTC. Residues: CSAAQARDSYEQYF.

This clonotype appeared a few times. The CDR3 DNA follows: TGTGCCAGCAGTTTATTGCTTAGTACTGAAGCTTTCTTT. Encoded protein: CASSLLLSTEAFF. The chain uses TRBV28 and TRBJ1-1; D not resolved. Germline CDR1 is MDHEN and CDR2 is SYDVKM. V lost 1 base and J 5 bases, leaving 8 bases between the germline ends. The CDR3 consists of 13 residues. The full variable domain, in which reference TRBV28 and TRBJ1-1 provide the parts outside the CDR3, is DVKVTQSSRYLVKRTGEKVFLECVQDMDHENMFWYRQDPGLGLRLIYFSYDVKMKEKGDIPEGYSVSREKKERFSLILESASTNQTSMYLCASSLLLSTEAFFGQGTRLTVV.

A remark on this clonotype: This clone may be a read error of a much larger clone one base away. The chain joins TRBV4-1 to TRBJ2-5; the D call may be TRBD1 or TRBD2 (5 bases each). CDR1 MGHRA and CDR2 YSYEKL come from the germline V gene. V lost 6 bases and J 5 bases, leaving 13 bases between the germline ends. The CDR3 is made up of 13 amino acids. In DNA, the CDR3 is TGCGCCAGCAGACAAACGGGGCACGAGACCCAGTACTTC. Amino acid sequence: CASRQTGHETQYF.

This clonotype came up many times. The gene calls are TRBV5-1 and TRBJ2-1, with 12 bases that match TRBD2. V dropped 4 bases and J dropped 10; count of bases not matched to a gene: 9. Germline-derived CDR1 and CDR2 are SGHRS and YFSETQ. This CDR3 is built from 15 residues. CDR3 bases: TGCGCCAGCAGCCCACGGACTAGCGGGACTATCGAGCAGTTCTTC. It yields the protein CASSPRTSGTIEQFF.

The table lists this clonotype with many counts. The rearrangement links TRBV4-1 to TRBJ2-5; the match to TRBD2 covers 10 bases. The CDR3 has 15 amino acids. Losses at the gene ends were 3 bases for V and 7 bases for J; bases not matched to a gene: 8. Germline loops: CDR1 MGHRA, CDR2 YSYEKL. CDR3 bases: TGCGCCAGCAGCCAGGCCGGGACTAGCGACGGGACCCAGTACTTC. It is translated as CASSQAGTSDGTQYF.

There are many counts of this clonotype. The CDR3 loop is CASRGLGVNEQFF. CDR3 sequence (DNA): TGTGCCAGCAGGGGATTGGGGGTCAATGAGCAGTTCTTC. J is TRBJ2-1 and V is TRBV28; D may be TRBD1 or TRBD2 (5 bases each). This CDR3 spans 13 amino acids. Germline-derived CDR1 and CDR2 are MDHEN and SYDVKM. V shed 6 bases and J shed 6 bases, with 12 bases lying between them.

This clonotype turned up a few times. The chain joins TRBV30 to TRBJ2-1; 7 bases are a match to TRBD1. V was pared by 2 bases and J by 5 bases, with 12 bases of the junction left unmatched. CDR1 is GTSNPN and CDR2 is SVGIG in the germline V gene (reference sequence). The CDR3 contains 16 residues. CDR3 amino acids: CAWSPPDREIHNEQFF. The CDR3 DNA reads TGTGCCTGGAGTCCCCCAGACAGGGAGATCCACAATGAGCAGTTCTTC.